This record covers a single TCR beta chain. The source of the sample is a study of tumor-infiltrating lymphocytes in primary liver carcinoma. The CDR3 has 15 residues. Trimming removed 5 bases at V and 0 bases at J, with 8 bases between. Looked up from germline, CDR1 is MDHEN and CDR2 is SYDVKM. Reverse transcription of around 0.45 ug total RNA with a constant-region primer produced TCR beta cDNA. Employing slightly modified ARM-PCR, three nested multiplex PCR rounds were run, and these gave rise to the TCR beta libraries. It was with TRBV1-TRBV30 forward primers and a C-beta reverse primer that the first two PCR rounds were run, at approximately 9 cycles each. TCRdb reanalysed the multiplex PCR reads using MiXCR and keeps one entry per CDR3 protein. The sample records approximately 300,000 distinct CDR3 sequences, approximately 60% being singletons. Unsorted whole blood supplied the RNA, and germline DNA was extracted too.

The V call is TRBV28, the J call TRBJ2-6; D is ambiguous. Sequenced input: peripheral blood. The sequence came from a man aged 35 to 55 with primary liver carcinoma and hepatitis B virus infection. The CDR3 DNA reads TGTGCCAGCAGTCGGTTGACCTCTGGGGCCAACGTCCTGACTTTC. Protein: CASSRLTSGANVLTF.